This T cell receptor (beta chain) was profiled in a study of cytomegalovirus exposure and HLA in healthy donors. The CDR3 length is 11 residues. Looked up from germline, CDR1 is MGHDK and CDR2 is SYGVNS. V shed 6 bases and J shed 5 bases, with 5 bases lying between them. Assay used: immunoSEQ multiplex PCR; TCRdb lists only in-frame clones, some missing. The profile shows about 220,000 clones, roughly 83% of them singletons. Study-wide findings and caveats: Many donors carried some public TCRs, although rarity characterized most TCR sequences. There were 150 to 200 TCR beta chains listed as cytomegalovirus-associated.

In this sample, this clone turned up once. The antigen remains unidentified. The specimen was PBMCs. This sequence originates from a woman aged 30 to 39 in good health and CMV-seropositive. The V and J genes are TRBV25-1 and TRBJ2-1, with unresolved D. CDR3 sequence (DNA): TGTGCCAGCAGGTCGGACAATGAGCAGTTCTTC. Its protein product is CASRSDNEQFF. Full variable domain (outside the CDR3, taken from reference TRBV25-1 and TRBJ2-1): EADIYQTPRYLVIGTGKKITLECSQTMGHDKMYWYQQDPGMELHLIHYSYGVNSTEKGDLSSESTVSRIRTEHFPLTLESARPSHTSQYLCASRSDNEQFFGPGTRLTVL.